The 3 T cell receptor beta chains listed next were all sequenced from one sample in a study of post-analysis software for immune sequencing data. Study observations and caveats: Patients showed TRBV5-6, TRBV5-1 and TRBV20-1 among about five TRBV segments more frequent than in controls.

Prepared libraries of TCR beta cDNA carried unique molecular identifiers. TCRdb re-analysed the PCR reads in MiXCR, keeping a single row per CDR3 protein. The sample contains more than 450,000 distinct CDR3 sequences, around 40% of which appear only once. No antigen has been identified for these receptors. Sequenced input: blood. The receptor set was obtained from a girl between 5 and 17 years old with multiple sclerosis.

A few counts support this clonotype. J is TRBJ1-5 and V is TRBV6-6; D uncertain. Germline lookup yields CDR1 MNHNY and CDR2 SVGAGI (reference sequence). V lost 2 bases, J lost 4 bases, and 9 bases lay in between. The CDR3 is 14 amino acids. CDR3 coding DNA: TGTGCCAGCAGTTACGCGGACGGAAATCAGCCCCAGCATTTT. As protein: CASSYADGNQPQHF.

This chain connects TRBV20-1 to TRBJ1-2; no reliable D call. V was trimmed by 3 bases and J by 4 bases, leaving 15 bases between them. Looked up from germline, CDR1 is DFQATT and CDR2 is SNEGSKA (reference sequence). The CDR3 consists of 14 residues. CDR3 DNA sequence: TGCAGTGCTAGTAGGGTGGGTACGGGCTATGGCTACACCTTC. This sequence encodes CSASRVGTGYGYTF.

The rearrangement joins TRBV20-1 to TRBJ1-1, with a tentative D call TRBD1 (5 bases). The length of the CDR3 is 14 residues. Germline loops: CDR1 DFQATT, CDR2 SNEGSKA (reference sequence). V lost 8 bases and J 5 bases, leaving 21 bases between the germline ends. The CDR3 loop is CSYQQGMEFTEAFF. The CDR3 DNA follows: TGCAGTTACCAGCAGGGAATGGAATTTACTGAAGCTTTCTTT.